This is a list of T cell receptor beta chains from one sample in a study of graft-versus-host responses after intestinal transplantation. No antigen has been assigned to these receptors. TCRdb keeps only in-frame clones here, not all; method: immunoSEQ multiplex PCR. The sample contains tens of thousands of clones, 85% to 95% of which appear only once. The sample was unstimulated CD8+ T cells sorted from spleen or lymph node cells, taken before intestinal transplant. All receptors come from a human donor who received an intestinal transplant. The conserved cysteine and the conserved F or W are not part of the CDR3 here. The order of the fields is V gene, J gene, CDR3 protein.

v_gene: TRBV9; j_gene: TRBJ1-1; CDR3aa: ASSVDVRNTEAF
v_gene: TRBV7-8; j_gene: TRBJ1-4; CDR3aa: ASSEWTGNEKLF
v_gene: TRBV19; j_gene: TRBJ2-7; CDR3aa: ASSPTTGTSYEQY
v_gene: TRBV27; j_gene: TRBJ2-3; CDR3aa: ASSPGDTQY
v_gene: TRBV7-9; j_gene: TRBJ2-7; CDR3aa: ASSLAAISYEQY
v_gene: TRBV7-8; j_gene: TRBJ2-7; CDR3aa: ASSNHDRGGPAYEQY
v_gene: TRBV6-1; j_gene: TRBJ2-1; CDR3aa: ASSERRGASYNEQF
v_gene: TRBV4-3; j_gene: TRBJ2-2; CDR3aa: ASSQGTGYHTGELF
v_gene: TRBV30; j_gene: TRBJ1-1; CDR3aa: AWGVAGGSAEAF
v_gene: TRBV11-3; j_gene: TRBJ2-7; CDR3aa: ASNKGTDYEQY
v_gene: TRBV21-1; j_gene: TRBJ2-1; CDR3aa: ASSKTVEDGSYNEQF
v_gene: TRBV30; j_gene: TRBJ1-1; CDR3aa: AWSVGGAEAF
v_gene: TRBV14; j_gene: TRBJ2-5; CDR3aa: ASSQVNFRLAGRETQY
v_gene: TRBV16; j_gene: TRBJ1-5; CDR3aa: ASSQSGTGVNQPQH
v_gene: TRBV10-1; j_gene: TRBJ2-2; CDR3aa: ASSEEGPANTGELF
v_gene: TRBV7-9; j_gene: TRBJ2-7; CDR3aa: ASSFPETGSYEQY
v_gene: TRBV4-1; j_gene: TRBJ2-7; CDR3aa: ASSQVRGHYEQY
v_gene: TRBV10-2; j_gene: TRBJ2-7; CDR3aa: ASSDEDYEQY
v_gene: TRBV15; j_gene: TRBJ2-7; CDR3aa: ATSRNDRGLYEQY
v_gene: TRBV7-9; j_gene: TRBJ2-3; CDR3aa: ASSLVYRADTQY